A selection of T cell receptor beta chains follows, all from one sample in a study of T cell responses to AZD1222 COVID-19 vaccine. Sequencing was performed with immunoSEQ multiplex PCR; in TCRdb, only in-frame clones are kept and a portion is missing. The profile shows roughly 70,000 clones, more than 85% of them singletons. Sample: peripheral blood, taken on day 0 of AZD1222 vaccination. The origin of the receptors is an adult in good health. CDR3s include the opening cysteine and the closing phenylalanine or tryptophan.

V,length,CDR3
TRBV6-1,13,CASSEGTRGGYTF
TRBV29-1,14,CSVAGLEAKNIQYF
TRBV6-5,13,CASSLSGLGELFF
TRBV5-6,13,CASSRVRGNTIYF
TRBV7-3,13,CASSRDRENEQYF
TRBV7-3,14,CASSRTSDQETQYF
TRBV2,15,CASRYSVGGYNEQFF
TRBV4-1,15,CASSQLQGFNQPQHF
TRBV19,16,CASSIEGGRIKNIQYF
TRBV15,13,CATSREEGDGYTF
TRBV11-2,16,CASSLQGAVANYGYTF
TRBV7-2,13,CASLTGPNTEAFF
TRBV5-6,15,CASSLWGRPSQPQHF
TRBV7-9,13,CASSQVLGDTQYF
TRBV9,14,CASREPGEGEKLFF
TRBV7-8,14,CASRPGSLNEKLFF
TRBV11-1,15,CASSLLRGGNNEQFF
TRBV29-1,12,CSVGGDRAEQYF
TRBV29-1,14,CSVVSALPANEQFF
TRBV5-4,16,CASSFRTGGSTDTQYF
TRBV4-1,14,CASSQGYSNQPQHF
TRBV9,15,CASSVGEGLNTEAFF
TRBV10-3,14,CAISPTATNEKLFF
TRBV19,14,CASSGQVSNEKLFF
TRBV7-3,15,CASSLMGPSTDTQYF
TRBV5-6,16,CASSSFDREIGYGYTF
TRBV28,14,CASSPRFLKETQYF
TRBV30,15,CAWSVRRTDRFEAFF
TRBV6-1,15,CASSESSGIRAEAFF
TRBV12-5,14,CASGSVHSWGPQHF
TRBV21-1,17,CASSKRKSGTSTDTQYF
TRBV5-6,15,CASSLWDRGSYEQYF
TRBV6-6,13,CASTLTGNQPQHF
TRBV6-5,13,CASSYSEGYEQYF
TRBV2,15,CASSRDPRRGETQYF
TRBV2,14,CASSEGRGNYGYTF